This T cell receptor beta chain comes out of a study of T cell repertoires in cytomegalovirus infection. Study context: Both CMV infection and a matching HLA type were indicated by public TCR beta signatures. Study results and caveats: Summed frequency of shared TCR beta families picked out CMV carriers who also had the relevant HLA. HLA-C-restricted CMV clonotypes gave the most frequent clonotype in two of eight donors.

TCRdb re-called the reads through MiXCR, storing one row per CDR3 protein. The sample includes over 85,000 distinct CDR3 sequences, approximately 16% of them seen just once. This CDR3 spans 11 amino acids. V was clipped by 5 bases and J by 0 bases, with 4 bases between them. Germline V gives CDR1 SQVTM, CDR2 ANQGSEA. As regards this clonotype: Its matching antigen is unknown.

The chain joins TRBV29-1 to TRBJ1-1; D gene ambiguous. The sample comprised PBMCs. The clonotype originates from a human donor in good health (CMV status not recorded). Some clones in this sample may be carry-over from other donors' samples. The CDR3 DNA is TGCAGCGTTACACTGAACACTGAAGCTTTCTTT. Translating it yields CSVTLNTEAFF.